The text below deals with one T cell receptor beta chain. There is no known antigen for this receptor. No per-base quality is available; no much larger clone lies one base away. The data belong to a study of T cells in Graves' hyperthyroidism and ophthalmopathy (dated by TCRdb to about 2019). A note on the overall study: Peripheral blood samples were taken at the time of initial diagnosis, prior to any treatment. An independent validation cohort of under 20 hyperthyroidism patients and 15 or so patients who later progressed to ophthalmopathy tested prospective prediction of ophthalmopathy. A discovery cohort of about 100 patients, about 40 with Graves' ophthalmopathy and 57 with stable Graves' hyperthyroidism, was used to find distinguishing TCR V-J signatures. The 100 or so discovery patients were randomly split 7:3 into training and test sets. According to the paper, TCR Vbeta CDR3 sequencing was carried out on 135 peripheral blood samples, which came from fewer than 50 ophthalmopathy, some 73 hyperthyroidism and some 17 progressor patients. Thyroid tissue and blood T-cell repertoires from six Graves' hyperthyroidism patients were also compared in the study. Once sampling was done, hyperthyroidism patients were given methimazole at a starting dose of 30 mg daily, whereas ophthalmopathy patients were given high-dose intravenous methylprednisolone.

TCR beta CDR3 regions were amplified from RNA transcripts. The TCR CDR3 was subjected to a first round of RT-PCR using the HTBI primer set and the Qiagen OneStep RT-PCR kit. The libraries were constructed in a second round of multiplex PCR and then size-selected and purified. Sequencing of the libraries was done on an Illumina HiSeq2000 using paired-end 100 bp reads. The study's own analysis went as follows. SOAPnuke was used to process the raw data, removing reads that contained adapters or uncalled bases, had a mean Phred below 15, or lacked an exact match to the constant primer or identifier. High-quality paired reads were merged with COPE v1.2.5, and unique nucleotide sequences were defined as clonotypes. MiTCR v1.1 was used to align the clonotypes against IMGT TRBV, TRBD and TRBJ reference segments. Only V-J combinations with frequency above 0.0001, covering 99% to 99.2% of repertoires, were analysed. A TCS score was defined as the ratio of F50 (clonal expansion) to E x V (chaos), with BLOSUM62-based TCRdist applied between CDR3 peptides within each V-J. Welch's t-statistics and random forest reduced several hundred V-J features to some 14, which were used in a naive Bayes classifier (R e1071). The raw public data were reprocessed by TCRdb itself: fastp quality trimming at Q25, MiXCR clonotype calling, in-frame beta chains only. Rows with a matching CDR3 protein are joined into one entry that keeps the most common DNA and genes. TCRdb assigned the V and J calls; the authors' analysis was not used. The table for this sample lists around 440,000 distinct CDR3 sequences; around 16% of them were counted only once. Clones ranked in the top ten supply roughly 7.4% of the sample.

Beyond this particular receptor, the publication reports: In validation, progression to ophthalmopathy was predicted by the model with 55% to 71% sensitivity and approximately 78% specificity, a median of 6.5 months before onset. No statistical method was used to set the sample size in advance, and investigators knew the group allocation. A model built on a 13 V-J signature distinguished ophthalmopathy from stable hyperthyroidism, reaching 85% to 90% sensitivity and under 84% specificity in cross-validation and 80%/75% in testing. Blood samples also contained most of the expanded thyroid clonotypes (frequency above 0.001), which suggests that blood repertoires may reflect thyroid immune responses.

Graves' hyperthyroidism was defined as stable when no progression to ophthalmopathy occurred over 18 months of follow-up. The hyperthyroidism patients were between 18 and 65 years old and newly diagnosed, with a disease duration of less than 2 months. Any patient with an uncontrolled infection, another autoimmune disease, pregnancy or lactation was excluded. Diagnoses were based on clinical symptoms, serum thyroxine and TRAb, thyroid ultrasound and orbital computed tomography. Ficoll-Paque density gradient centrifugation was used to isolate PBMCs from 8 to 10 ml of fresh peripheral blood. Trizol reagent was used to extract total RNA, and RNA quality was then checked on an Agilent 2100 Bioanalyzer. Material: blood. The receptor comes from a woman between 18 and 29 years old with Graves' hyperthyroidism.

CDR3 loop: CASSYGTGDTDTQYF. DNA sequence: TGTGCCAGCAGTTACGGGACAGGGGACACAGATACGCAGTATTTT. Recombination connected TRBV6-6 to TRBJ2-3; TRBD1 matches 10 bases in the middle. Its CDR3 holds 15 amino acids, cysteine through phenylalanine. Of the read, only the CDR3 DNA is kept; its 45 bases are in frame from base 1. V trim: 2 bases; J trim: 2 bases; unmatched bases: 1. CDR1 and CDR2 are read off the germline V gene (reference sequence) as MNHNY and SVGAGI.